The next 18 T cell receptor beta chains were all read from a single sample in a study of shared clonotypes between healthy human individuals. TCRdb keeps only in-frame clones here, not all; method: immunoSEQ multiplex PCR. The sample lists about 2 million clones, roughly 94% seen once, with less than 1.5% in the top ten. Naive CD8 isolation took CD45RO-negative cells positively selected for CCR7 and excluded terminally differentiated effector memory CD45RA+ cells. Sequencing input: naive CD8+ T cells sorted from blood. The receptors were gathered from a man in his late teens or twenties in good health.

V gene TRBV5-1 combines with J gene TRBJ2-5; TRBD2 agrees at 13 bases. The CDR3 covers 17 residues. J was trimmed by 2 bases and V by 3 bases; bases with no gene match: 7. Per germline, CDR1 SGHRS and CDR2 YFSETQ. The DNA for the CDR3 is TGCGCCAGCAGCTCTCGACTAGCGGGAGGATGGCAAGAGACCCAGTACTTC. Its protein product is CASSSRLAGGWQETQYF.

V is TRBV4-3 and J is TRBJ2-1, with 12 bases identical to TRBD1. This CDR3 is 15 amino acids long. Per germline, CDR1 LGHNA and CDR2 YSLEER. J gave up 8 bases and V 4 bases, and 6 bases lay outside the gene matches. CDR3 residues: CASSLGTGGFDEQFF. CDR3 coding DNA: TGCGCCAGCAGCCTGGGGACAGGGGGCTTCGATGAGCAGTTCTTC.

The chain has TRBV5-5 and TRBJ2-7, with D uncertain. The V gene lost 1 base and the J gene lost 5 bases, with 16 bases spanning the gap. The CDR3 covers 15 residues. The germline V gene encodes CDR1 SGHKS and CDR2 YYEKEE (reference sequence). CDR3 DNA sequence: TGTGCCAGCAGCTTGTCCGACCTACCGGCGAACGAGCAGTACTTC. It specifies CASSLSDLPANEQYF.

The rearrangement joins TRBV7-9 to TRBJ1-1, with D perhaps TRBD1 (5 bases). The CDR3 runs 15 residues. The germline gives CDR1 SEHNR, CDR2 FQNEAQ (reference sequence). V was shortened by 4 bases and J by 4 bases, with 16 bases between the two germline ends. This CDR3 reads CASSSSDSSVTEAFF. CDR3 coding DNA: TGTGCCAGCAGCTCAAGCGACAGCTCAGTCACTGAAGCTTTCTTT.

A single count supports this clone. This chain connects TRBV6-5 to TRBJ1-6, with D uncertain. The germline CDR1 and CDR2 sequences are MNHEY and SVGAGI. The CDR3 covers 15 residues. The germline V and J ends were trimmed by 10 bases and 7 bases, with 20 bases remaining between them. The CDR3 DNA reads TGTGCCATCCTACCGGACGGCAGAAGGAATTCACCCCTCCACTTT. It translates to CAILPDGRRNSPLHF.

This sequence joins TRBV10-1 and TRBJ1-1; D gene ambiguous. CDR1 is WNHNN and CDR2 is SYGVQD in the germline V gene (reference sequence). Trimming pared 0 bases from V and 0 bases from J, leaving 8 bases between. There are 15 residues in the CDR3. The CDR3 bases are TGCGCCAGCAGTGAGTCAGAGGAGCTGAACACTGAAGCTTTCTTT. This gives the protein CASSESEELNTEAFF.

The rearrangement uses TRBV18 and TRBJ2-7, with TRBD2 as a possible D gene (5 bases). The CDR3 covers 15 residues. CDR1 and CDR2 (germline): KGHSH, LQKENI. V gave up 0 bases and J gave up 2 bases, with 11 bases separating them. In nucleotides, the CDR3 is TGTGCCAGCTCACCACCGATCAGAGGGACCTACGAGCAGTACTTC. Translation gives CASSPPIRGTYEQYF.

In this sample, this clone turned up a few times. The genes are TRBV27 and TRBJ1-5; D gene ambiguous. The CDR3 runs to 14 residues. Germline lookup yields CDR1 MNHEY and CDR2 SMNVEV (reference sequence). Trimming shortened V by 6 bases and J by 4 bases, and 13 bases separated the two germline ends. The CDR3 region is CASREGVNNQPQHF. CDR3 bases: TGTGCCAGCAGGGAGGGAGTCAATAATCAGCCCCAGCATTTT.

The chain uses TRBV27 and TRBJ2-6; D not resolved. Germline CDR1 reads MNHEY; CDR2 reads SMNVEV (reference sequence). The CDR3 loop spans 15 amino acids. Trimming left V 4 bases short and J 0 bases short, with 7 bases between. The CDR3 DNA is TGTGCCAGCAGTTCGGACCACTCTGGGGCCAACGTCCTGACTTTC. This translates into CASSSDHSGANVLTF.

On this clone: A much larger clone differs from this one at a single base, so this may be a read error. Other nucleotide sequences from this sample produce the same CDR3. V is TRBV27 and J is TRBJ2-7; 11 bases agree with TRBD1. V lost 5 bases to trimming and J lost 3 bases; unmatched junction nucleotides: 3. Looked up from germline, CDR1 is MNHEY and CDR2 is SMNVEV (reference sequence). This CDR3 region has 14 residues. CDR3 nucleotide sequence: TGTGCCAGCAGTCCAGGGACAGGGGGCTACGAGCAGTACTTC. It encodes CASSPGTGGYEQYF.

The chain recombines TRBV30 with TRBJ1-3; tentative D call: TRBD1 (6 bases). Germline CDR1 GTSNPN, CDR2 SVGIG (reference sequence). V gave up 0 bases and J gave up 0 bases, with 12 bases separating them. This CDR3 is built from 16 residues. The DNA of the CDR3 is TGTGCCTGGAGTGTAAATGAGGGGGGCTCTGGAAACACCATATATTTT. It translates to CAWSVNEGGSGNTIYF.

This chain uses TRBV2 with TRBJ2-3; D is unresolved. Germline V CDR1 and CDR2: SNHLY, FYNNEI. The CDR3 has 12 residues. With 1 base removed from V and 4 bases from J, the gap between germline ends came to 3 bases. CDR3 loop: CASSEGADTQYF. The CDR3 DNA reads TGTGCCAGCAGTGAAGGGGCAGATACGCAGTATTTT.

The V and J genes are TRBV5-1 and TRBJ2-7; 7 positions match TRBD1. The CDR3 has 12 amino acids. Germline values: CDR1 SGHRS, CDR2 YFSETQ. J was trimmed by 4 bases and V by 6 bases; bases with no gene match: 4. CDR3 protein: CASKGDSYEQYF. CDR3 nucleotides: TGCGCCAGCAAGGGGGACAGTTACGAGCAGTACTTC.

This clone was seen a single time. The V call is TRBV28, the J call TRBJ2-7; no clear D gene. Trimming stripped 6 bases from V and 2 bases from J, with 11 bases between. Germline loops: CDR1 MDHEN, CDR2 SYDVKM. The CDR3 runs 13 residues. CDR3 residues: CASSPGAAYEQYF. The DNA for the CDR3 is TGTGCCAGCAGCCCCGGCGCGGCCTACGAGCAGTACTTC.

The V gene is TRBV29-1, the J gene TRBJ1-3; 7 bases are shared with TRBD1. The germline V gene has CDR1 SQVTM and CDR2 ANQGSEA. The CDR3 consists of 17 residues. Trimming at V came to 4 bases and at J to 0 bases, leaving 12 bases not matched to a gene. The DNA for the CDR3 is TGCAGCGTTGGACGACCAGGGGGTTTTTTCTCTGGAAACACCATATATTTT. Protein: CSVGRPGGFFSGNTIYF. Based on the CDR3 plus reference TRBV29-1 and TRBJ1-3, the full variable domain is SAVISQKPSRDICQRGTSLTIQCQVDSQVTMMFWYRQQPGQSLTLIATANQGSEATYESGFVIDKFPISRPNLTFSTLTVSNMSPEDSSIYLCSVGRPGGFFSGNTIYFGEGSWLTVV.

The rearrangement uses TRBV10-2 and TRBJ2-1, with D unclear. Germline loops: CDR1 WSHSY, CDR2 SAAADI. This CDR3 spans 12 amino acids. Trimming pared 2 bases from V and 4 bases from J, leaving 3 bases between. CDR3 amino acids: CASSEEYNEQFF. CDR3 nucleotides: TGCGCCAGCAGTGAGGAATACAATGAGCAGTTCTTC.

With respect to this clone: The same CDR3 can be traced to other DNA sequences in this sample. The chain employs TRBV28 and TRBJ2-3; no firm D call. V was trimmed by 2 bases and J by 5 bases, leaving 2 bases between them. This CDR3 spans 11 amino acids. The germline gives CDR1 MDHEN, CDR2 SYDVKM. The CDR3 sequence is CASSLLDTQYF. Here the CDR3 DNA reads TGTGCCAGCAGTTTACTAGATACGCAGTATTTT. Filled out from reference TRBV28 and TRBJ2-3, the complete variable domain reads DVKVTQSSRYLVKRTGEKVFLECVQDMDHENMFWYRQDPGLGLRLIYFSYDVKMKEKGDIPEGYSVSREKKERFSLILESASTNQTSMYLCASSLLDTQYFGPGTRLTVL.

The rearrangement joins TRBV11-2 to TRBJ2-2; D is perhaps TRBD1 (5 bases). Trimming left V 1 base short and J 5 bases short, with 17 bases between. The CDR3 covers 17 residues. Germline CDR1 and CDR2: SGHAT and FQNNGV. The CDR3 nucleotides read TGTGCCAGCAGCTTAGTTCCCTGGCAGGGATCTACCGGGGAGCTGTTTTTT. It codes for CASSLVPWQGSTGELFF.